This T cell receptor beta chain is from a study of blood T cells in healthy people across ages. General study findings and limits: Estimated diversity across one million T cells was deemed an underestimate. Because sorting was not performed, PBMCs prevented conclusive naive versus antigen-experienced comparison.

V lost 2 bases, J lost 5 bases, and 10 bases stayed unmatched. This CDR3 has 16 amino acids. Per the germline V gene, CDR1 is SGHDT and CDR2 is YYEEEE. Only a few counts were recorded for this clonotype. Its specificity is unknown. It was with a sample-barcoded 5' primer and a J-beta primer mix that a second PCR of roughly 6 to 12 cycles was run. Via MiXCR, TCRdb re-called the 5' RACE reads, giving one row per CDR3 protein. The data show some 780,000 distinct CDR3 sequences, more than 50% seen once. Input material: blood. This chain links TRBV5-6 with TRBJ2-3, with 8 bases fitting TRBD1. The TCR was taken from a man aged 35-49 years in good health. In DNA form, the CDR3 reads TGTGCCAGCAGCTTATTTCAGGGGGCGAGTTTAGATACGCAGTATTTT. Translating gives CASSLFQGASLDTQYF.